One T cell receptor beta chain is described in this entry. The assay was immunoSEQ multiplex PCR, and TCRdb's table has in-frame clones only and misses some. Here the sample spans around 130,000 clones, 84% being singletons. The CDR3 covers 20 residues. Losses at the gene ends were 1 base for V and 2 bases for J; bases not matched to a gene: 15. The V gene's germline CDR1 is LGHDT and CDR2 YNNKEL (reference sequence). These data come from a study of blood T cell repertoires in COVID-19. The TCR comes from a human donor in a cohort sampled during active COVID-19. The genes are TRBV3-1 (or the pseudogene TRBV3-2) and TRBJ2-3; 10 bases fit TRBD2. Sequencing used peripheral blood. The CDR3 is CASSQVPTLPSGGITDTQYF. CDR3 nucleotide sequence: TGTGCCAGCAGCCAAGTTCCAACCCTCCCTAGCGGGGGCATCACAGATACGCAGTATTTT.